These 22 T cell receptor beta chains were all obtained from the same sample, sequenced in a study of vaccination effects on CD4 cells after COVID-19. These receptors have no known antigen. Some clones are missing from TCRdb's copy, which holds only in-frame ones; the method was immunoSEQ multiplex PCR. The sample shows tens of thousands of clones, more than 60% of them seen only once. Peptide-pool stimulation followed by sequencing identified expanded antigen-specific CD4+ clonotypes in the ViraFEST assay. On approximately day 9 of culture, CD4+ T cells were separated out. All vaccine recipients tested negative for nucleocapsid antibodies and had never contracted SARS-CoV-2 infection. The input for sequencing was CD4+ T cells from PBMCs cultured with SARS-CoV-2 spike peptides, taken before COVID-19 vaccination. These receptors were taken from a human donor who received a COVID-19 vaccine.

This sequence joins TRBV7-8 and TRBJ1-4; D remains unclear. V was clipped by 1 base and J by 2 bases, with 5 bases between them. The CDR3 extends over 14 amino acids. In germline, CDR1 is SGHVS, CDR2 FQNEAQ. The CDR3: CASSLGRTNEKLFF. In DNA form, the CDR3 reads TGTGCCAGCAGCTTAGGACGGACTAATGAAAAACTGTTTTTT. Full variable domain (rest looked up from reference TRBV7-8 and TRBJ1-4): GAGVSQSPRYKVAKRGQDVALRCDPISGHVSLFWYQQALGQGPEFLTYFQNEAQLDKSGLPSDRFFAERPEGSVSTLKIQRTQQEDSAVYLCASSLGRTNEKLFFGSGTQLSVL.

This clone was observed a handful of times. The chain links TRBV7-2 to TRBJ2-7; D perhaps matches TRBD2 (6 bases). The CDR3 spans 14 residues. V was pared by 1 base and J by 2 bases, with 9 bases between. CDR1 and CDR2 (germline): SGHTA, FQGNSA. DNA of the CDR3: TGTGCCAGCAGCTTAGGCGGGGCGACCTACGAGCAGTACTTC. Protein product: CASSLGGATYEQYF.

This clone has just a few counts. This chain links TRBV18 with TRBJ1-1; the D is unclear. Germline CDR1 reads KGHSH; CDR2 reads LQKENI. The germline V and J ends were trimmed by 2 bases and 4 bases, with 17 bases remaining between them. The length of the CDR3 is 16 residues. The CDR3 is CASSPLAGVLGTEAFF. The CDR3, as DNA: TGTGCCAGCTCACCATTGGCAGGCGTCTTGGGCACTGAAGCTTTCTTT. The full variable domain, completed using reference TRBV18 and TRBJ1-1, is NAGVMQNPRHLVRRRGQEARLRCSPMKGHSHVYWYRQLPEEGLKFMVYLQKENIIDESGMPKERFSAEFPKEGPSILRIQQVVRGDSAAYFCASSPLAGVLGTEAFFGQGTRLTVV.

The rearrangement uses TRBV3-1 (or the pseudogene TRBV3-2) and TRBJ1-2; TRBD1 aligns across 7 bases. This CDR3 region has 12 residues. CDR1 is LGHDT, CDR2 YNNKEL, per germline (reference sequence). The V segment lost 3 bases and the J segment 8 bases; nucleotides outside the gene matches: 3. This CDR3 reads CASSHRGQGYTF. In nucleotides, the CDR3 is TGTGCCAGCAGCCATCGGGGACAGGGCTACACCTTC.

In this sample, this clone turned up once. The chain employs TRBV3-1 (or the pseudogene TRBV3-2) and TRBJ1-4; perhaps TRBD1 as D (6 bases). The V end lost 3 bases, the J end lost 8 bases, and 13 bases lay between the germline ends. Germline lookup yields CDR1 LGHDT and CDR2 YNNKEL (reference sequence). The CDR3 is made up of 14 amino acids. CDR3 in amino acids: CASSHTGPSEKLFF. The CDR3 coding sequence is TGTGCCAGCAGCCACACAGGGCCGAGCGAAAAACTGTTTTTT.

This chain links TRBV19 with TRBJ1-4; D remains ambiguous. Trimming shortened V by 2 bases and J by 4 bases, and 11 bases separated the two germline ends. The CDR3 has 15 amino acids. Germline V CDR1 and CDR2: LNHDA, SQIVND (reference sequence). CDR3 region: CASSISGRGNEKLFF. In DNA, the CDR3 is TGTGCCAGTAGTATATCCGGACGGGGTAATGAAAAACTGTTTTTT.

The chain carries TRBV5-1 and TRBJ1-1; D gene ambiguous. The CDR3 consists of 13 residues. Between the trimmed V and J ends, which lost 4 bases and 3 bases, there was a span of 10 bases. Germline CDR1 reads SGHRS; CDR2 reads YFSETQ. CDR3 sequence reads: CASSSRRYTEAFF. The DNA for the CDR3 is TGCGCCAGCAGCAGTAGACGGTACACTGAAGCTTTCTTT.

A word on this clone: Other nucleotide sequences in the sample specify the same CDR3. The chain recombines TRBV5-1 with TRBJ2-3; tentatively, D is TRBD1 or TRBD2 (5 bases each). V was shortened by 4 bases and J by 2 bases, with 11 bases between the two germline ends. The CDR3 is made up of 14 amino acids. Germline V gives CDR1 SGHRS, CDR2 YFSETQ. The CDR3, as DNA: TGCGCCAGCAGCCCCGGGACCCCCACAGATACGCAGTATTTT. Protein product: CASSPGTPTDTQYF.

V gene TRBV5-1 combines with J gene TRBJ2-7; TRBD1 matches at 8 bases. The V gene's germline CDR1 is SGHRS and CDR2 YFSETQ. The CDR3 runs 15 residues. Trimming at V came to 3 bases and at J to 0 bases, leaving 5 bases not matched to a gene. The CDR3 loop reads CASSWGQAFSYEQYF. The CDR3 DNA is TGCGCCAGCAGCTGGGGACAGGCTTTCTCCTACGAGCAGTACTTC.

This chain connects TRBV4-2 to TRBJ1-1, with 7 bases aligning to TRBD1. CDR3 length: 13 residues. Trimming removed 6 bases from V and 4 bases from J; junction bases left unmatched: 5. Germline values: CDR1 LGHNA, CDR2 YNFKEQ. Here the CDR3 DNA reads TGTGCCAGCAGGAAGACAGGGAGCACTGAAGCTTTCTTT. Its translation: CASRKTGSTEAFF.

This clone was counted only a few times. V is TRBV15 and J is TRBJ1-6, with no clear D. The CDR3 totals 15 residues. V was shortened by 0 bases and J by 10 bases, with 13 bases between the two germline ends. CDR1 and CDR2 from the germline V gene are LNHNV and YYDKDF (reference sequence). CDR3 DNA: TGTGCCACCAGCAGAGATCCTCTGGGTGACTCACCCCTCCACTTT. Its translation: CATSRDPLGDSPLHF.

This clone was counted between two and nine times. This chain joins TRBV5-6 and TRBJ1-3; possibly TRBD1 for D (6 bases). This CDR3 is built from 17 residues. V dropped 2 bases and J dropped 2 bases, with 17 bases sitting between them. Germline CDR1 and CDR2: SGHDT and YYEEEE. CDR3: CASSFTGHPNAGNTIYF. The CDR3 nucleotides read TGTGCCAGCAGCTTCACGGGACATCCCAACGCTGGAAACACCATATATTTT.

The chain uses TRBV3-1 (or the pseudogene TRBV3-2) and TRBJ1-1, with 8 bases lining up with TRBD1. The V gene end was trimmed by 1 base and the J gene end by 8 bases; junction bases not matched to a gene: 12. CDR3 size: 16 residues. CDR1 and CDR2 from the germline V gene are LGHDT and YNNKEL (reference sequence). This CDR3 is CASSQGTGFGGGEAFF. CDR3 sequence (DNA): TGTGCCAGCAGCCAAGGGACAGGGTTCGGGGGAGGAGAAGCTTTCTTT.

There are a few counts of this clone. The chain has TRBV6-5 and TRBJ1-1; no definite D call. The CDR3 contains 14 residues. Trimming took off 7 bases at V and 1 base at J, with 13 bases between the two ends. Germline assignment: CDR1 MNHEY and CDR2 SVGAGI. The CDR3 DNA sequence: TGTGCCAGCAAGGCCATCATCGGGAACACTGAAGCTTTCTTT. Translation: CASKAIIGNTEAFF.

This clone appeared once. The chain is built from TRBV2 and TRBJ2-7, with D perhaps being TRBD1 or TRBD2 (7 bases each). The CDR3 loop spans 16 amino acids. V gave up 7 bases and J gave up 1 base, with 20 bases separating them. From germline, CDR1 is SNHLY and CDR2 FYNNEI. CDR3 nucleotide sequence: TGTGCCAGCACCGTAAGCGGGACAGTATTGTCCTACGAGCAGTACTTC. Protein sequence: CASTVSGTVLSYEQYF.

This sequence joins TRBV11-1 and TRBJ1-1; D remains unclear. This CDR3 is built from 13 residues. Germline CDR1 and CDR2: SGHAT and FQDESV (reference sequence). The V end lost 4 bases, the J end lost 5 bases, and 11 bases lay between the germline ends. The CDR3 sequence: CASSSPPRTEAFF. The CDR3 DNA reads TGTGCCAGCAGCTCCCCGCCACGGACTGAAGCTTTCTTT.

The V call is TRBV30, the J call TRBJ1-1; the match to TRBD1 covers 7 bases. The CDR3 extends over 15 amino acids. J was trimmed by 3 bases and V by 2 bases; bases with no gene match: 9. Germline CDR1 and CDR2: GTSNPN and SVGIG (reference sequence). CDR3 nucleotides: TGTGCCTGGAGTCCAGGGGGGGCGTGGGACACTGAAGCTTTCTTT. Amino acids: CAWSPGGAWDTEAFF.

The chain couples TRBV6-5 to TRBJ2-3; no definite D call. Germline-derived CDR1 and CDR2 are MNHEY and SVGAGI. The CDR3 is 13 amino acids. V was clipped by 5 bases and J by 3 bases, with 9 bases between them. The CDR3 DNA follows: TGTGCCAGCAGTCAACGACGGACAGATACGCAGTATTTT. This encodes CASSQRRTDTQYF.

This chain joins TRBV7-2 and TRBJ2-3; 11 bases match TRBD2. V shed 7 bases, J shed 4 bases, and the junction held 4 bases outside the gene matches. Germline V gene data show CDR1 as SGHTA and CDR2 as FQGNSA. The CDR3 loop spans 14 amino acids. The CDR3 DNA reads TGTGCCAGCAATTTAGCGGGAGGGCCAGATACGCAGTATTTT. Encoded protein: CASNLAGGPDTQYF.

This clone was detected many times. This rearrangement joins TRBV21-1 to TRBJ1-3; whether TRBD1, the table's D call, matches the DNA was not checked. TRBV21-1 is labeled a pseudogene. The CDR3 has 17 residues. The CDR3 protein is CASSKGDRTSSGNTIYF. CDR3 DNA: TGTGCCAGCAGCAAAGGGGACAGGACGAGCTCTGGAAACACCATATATTTT.

The chain combines TRBV5-1 with TRBJ1-5; no reliable D call. Deletions cut 0 bases from V and 7 bases from J, with 11 bases between. Germline loops: CDR1 SGHRS, CDR2 YFSETQ. The CDR3 consists of 14 residues. In nucleotides, the CDR3 is TGCGCCAGCAGCTTGGATGGCTCCTCCCAGCCCCAGCATTTT. Its protein product is CASSLDGSSQPQHF.

The rearrangement joins TRBV18 to TRBJ1-6; TRBD1 aligns across 8 bases. With V trimmed by 0 bases and J by 17 bases, 3 bases remained unmatched. CDR1 and CDR2 (germline): KGHSH, LQKENI. The length of the CDR3 is 12 residues. The CDR3: CASSPPTGVVHF. Written as DNA, the CDR3 is TGTGCCAGCTCACCACCGACAGGGGTCGTCCACTTT.